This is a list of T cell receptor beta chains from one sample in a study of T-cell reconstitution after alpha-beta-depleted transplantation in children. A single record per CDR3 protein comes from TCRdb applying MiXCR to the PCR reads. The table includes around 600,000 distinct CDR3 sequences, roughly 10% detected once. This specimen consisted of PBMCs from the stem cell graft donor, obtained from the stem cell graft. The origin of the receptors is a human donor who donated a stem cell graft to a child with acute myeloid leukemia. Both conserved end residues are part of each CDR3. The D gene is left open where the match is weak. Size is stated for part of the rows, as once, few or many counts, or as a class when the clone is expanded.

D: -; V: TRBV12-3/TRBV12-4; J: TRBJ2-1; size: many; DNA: TGTGCCAGCACCCCGGGGCCCGGATACAATGAGCAGTTCTTC; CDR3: CASTPGPGYNEQFF
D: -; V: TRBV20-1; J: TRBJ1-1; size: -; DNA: TGCCGCAAAGGGGGGGTAGGGAACACTGAAGCTTTCTTT; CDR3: CRKGGVGNTEAFF
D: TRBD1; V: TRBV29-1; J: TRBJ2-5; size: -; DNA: TGCAGCGTGGACAGGGCCGGGGGAGAGACCCAGTACTTC; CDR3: CSVDRAGGETQYF
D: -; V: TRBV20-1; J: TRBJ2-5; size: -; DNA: TGCAGTGCTCCCGGGACGGATCAAGAGACCCAGTACTTC; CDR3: CSAPGTDQETQYF
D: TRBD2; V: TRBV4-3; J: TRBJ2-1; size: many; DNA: TGCGCCAGCAGCCAAGAAGGCGGACTAGCGGGAGGCCAGGCGAATGAGCAGTTCTTC; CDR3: CASSQEGGLAGGQANEQFF
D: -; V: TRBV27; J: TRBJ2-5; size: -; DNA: TGTGCCAGCAGTTTCCACGGGGGAGCGAGAGAGACCCAGTACTTC; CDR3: CASSFHGGARETQYF
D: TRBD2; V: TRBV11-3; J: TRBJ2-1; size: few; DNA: TGTGCCAGCAGCTTGGGGACCGGGACTAGTTTTCCCAATGAGCAGTTCTTC; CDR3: CASSLGTGTSFPNEQFF
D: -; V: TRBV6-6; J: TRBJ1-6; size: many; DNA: TGTGCCAGCACAGGGAACAATTCACCCCTCCACTTT; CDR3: CASTGNNSPLHF
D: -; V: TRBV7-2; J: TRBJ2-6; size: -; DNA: TGTGCCAGCAGCTTCGCAGGCGCTGGGGCCAACGTCCTGACTTTC; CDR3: CASSFAGAGANVLTF
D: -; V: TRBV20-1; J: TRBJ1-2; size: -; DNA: TGCAGTGCAAGGACAGAGGGCTACACCTTC; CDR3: CSARTEGYTF
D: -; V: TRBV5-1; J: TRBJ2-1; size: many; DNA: TGCGCCAGCAGCTTGGCCCAGGTTTACAATGAGCAGTTCTTC; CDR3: CASSLAQVYNEQFF
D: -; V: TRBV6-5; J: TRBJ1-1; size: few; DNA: TGTGCCAGCAGTTACGGGGAGATCAACACTGAAGCTTTCTTT; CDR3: CASSYGEINTEAFF